This T cell receptor beta chain was sequenced in a study of OX40 agonist ivuxolimab in advanced cancers. Study context: While on treatment, patients had intravenous ivuxolimab at 0.01 to 10 mg/kg every 2 weeks. The dose-escalation cohort was approximately 80% male, with a mean age of 60 years, ranging about 23 to 80. Study-wide results and caveats: Averaged across samples, CD8+ T cells carried more expanded clones than CD4+ did. Compared with others, partial responders at 0.1-3.0 mg/kg displayed clonal expansion among the lowest.

Some clones are missing from TCRdb's copy, which holds only in-frame ones; the method was immunoSEQ multiplex PCR. This table has 95,000 to 120,000 clones, around 90% appearing once. About this clone: Its antigen remains unknown.

CDR1 is SGDLS and CDR2 is YYNGEE in the germline V gene. V shed 0 bases and J shed 0 bases, with 14 bases lying between them. CDR3 size: 17 residues. The V gene is TRBV9, the J gene TRBJ2-3; D ambiguous. This receptor was taken from an adult with an advanced solid tumor such as melanoma, head and neck, liver or kidney cancer. The sequencing here drew on CD4+ or CD8+ T cells sorted from blood, taken in a trial of the OX40 agonist ivuxolimab. The CDR3 here is CASSVGPPRSSTDTQYF. The DNA for the CDR3 is TGTGCCAGCAGCGTAGGACCCCCTCGCTCTAGCACAGATACGCAGTATTTT.